Sequencing of this T cell receptor (beta chain) was carried out in a study of blood T cell repertoires in COVID-19. Study overall: Donors in the United States, Italy and Spain gave samples during acute or convalescent COVID-19. Nucleic acid was either cDNA or gDNA, and it came from T cells, B-cell-depleted T cells, or PBMCs.

Unmatched junction bases numbered 7, after V lost 8 bases and J lost 2 bases. The CDR3 has 15 residues. Germline CDR1 SNHLY, CDR2 FYNNEI. Original data processing: Nucleated cell counts were estimated from reference gene primer amplification. The data were produced by immunoSEQ multiplex PCR, yet TCRdb's version contains in-frame clones alone and is incomplete. V and J calls and clone size are given by that table; D and trimming were obtained from the DNA. Of approximately 240,000 clones in the sample, approximately 80% were seen once. This clone was found once. The source is a woman aged 60-75 years who had recovered from COVID-19. Sequencing was carried out using peripheral blood. This chain joins TRBV2 and TRBJ1-5, with 9 nucleotides matching TRBD1. The CDR3 region is CASGVDRGGNQPQHF. CDR3 sequence (DNA): TGTGCCAGCGGGGTGGACAGGGGTGGCAATCAGCCCCAGCATTTT.